Presented here are 18 T cell receptor beta chains from one specimen sequenced in a study of beta chain features in type 1 diabetes. Reverse transcription of all isolated RNA meant that expressed TCRB transcripts were sequenced. Only in-frame clones appear in the TCRdb table, and some are missing; sequencing was by immunoSEQ multiplex PCR. The sample yields around 140,000 clones, 10% seen once. The sequencing sample was made of naive CD4+ T cells from blood. Receptors originate from a man younger than 35 in good health.

This clone was seen a few times. Here the CDR3 reads CASSPGQTNTGELFF. The DNA for the CDR3 is TGTGCCAGCAGCCCGGGACAAACTAACACCGGGGAGCTGTTTTTT. This chain links TRBV7-9 with TRBJ2-2; D is possibly TRBD1 (6 bases). CDR3 length: 15 residues. Germline V CDR1 and CDR2: SEHNR, FQNEAQ (reference sequence). V was clipped by 5 bases and J by 2 bases, with 12 bases between them.

The table lists this clone with a few counts. V and J are TRBV7-7 and TRBJ2-2; weak D call: TRBD2 (5 bases). CDR1 and CDR2 from the germline V gene are SSHAT and FNYEAQ (reference sequence). This CDR3 is 16 amino acids long. V was trimmed by 2 bases and J by 8 bases, leaving 18 bases between them. The CDR3 spells CASSLSTGRYSGELFF. CDR3 DNA: TGTGCCAGCAGCTTAAGTACGGGGAGATACTCAGGGGAGCTGTTTTTT. Full variable domain (remainder filled in from reference TRBV7-7 and TRBJ2-2): GAGVSQSPRYKVTKRGQDVTLRCDPISSHATLYWYQQALGQGPEFLTYFNYEAQPDKSGLPSDRFSAERPEGSISTLTIQRTEQRDSAMYRCASSLSTGRYSGELFFGEGSRLTVL.

This clone has a handful of counts. This chain uses TRBV6-1 with TRBJ2-1; 10 bases map to TRBD1. The V and J ends lost 4 bases and 4 bases, in that order; junction bases with no gene match: 7. The CDR3 loop spans 16 amino acids. Looked up from germline, CDR1 is MNHNS and CDR2 is SASEGT. CDR3 amino acids: CASSVFGTGDYNEQFF. Here the CDR3 DNA reads TGTGCCAGCAGTGTTTTCGGGACAGGGGATTACAATGAGCAGTTCTTC.

In its sample, this clone was seen a few times. The genes are TRBV5-1 and TRBJ2-1; 9 nucleotides align to TRBD2. This CDR3 contains 15 residues. With 0 bases clipped from V and 9 bases from J, the junction kept 7 bases outside the gene matches. The germline V gene has CDR1 SGHRS and CDR2 YFSETQ. The CDR3 nucleotides are TGCGCCAGCAGCTTGGTAGCGGGGGCTGCGGGTGAGCAGTTCTTC. Its protein is CASSLVAGAAGEQFF.

This clone was counted between two and nine times. V and J are TRBV18 and TRBJ2-3; 14 bases are shared with TRBD2. Trimming removed 3 bases from V and 0 bases from J; junction bases left unmatched: 5. The CDR3 sequence is 18 residues long. Germline lookup yields CDR1 KGHSH and CDR2 LQKENI. The CDR3 DNA sequence: TGTGCCAGCTCACCCGGGACTAGCGGGGGAGCTAGCACAGATACGCAGTATTTT. It translates to CASSPGTSGGASTDTQYF.

This clone was detected only a few times. This chain joins TRBV28 and TRBJ2-7; TRBD1 matches 10 bases. The CDR3 extends over 15 amino acids. The V gene end was trimmed by 5 bases and the J gene end by 4 bases; junction bases not matched to a gene: 8. Germline CDR1 is MDHEN and CDR2 is SYDVKM. The CDR3 loop is CASSIAGTGAYEQYF. The CDR3 nucleotides read TGTGCCAGCAGTATCGCCGGGACAGGGGCGTACGAGCAGTACTTC.

In this sample, this clone turned up a few times. The V and J genes are TRBV7-2 and TRBJ1-5, with D perhaps matching TRBD1 (6 bases). The V end was cut by 4 bases, the J end by 8 bases, with 15 bases between. Germline V gives CDR1 SGHTA, CDR2 FQGNSA. The CDR3 consists of 14 residues. DNA for the CDR3: TGTGCCAGCAGCTCCTTAGACAGGTGGGAGCCCCAGCATTTT. Protein sequence: CASSSLDRWEPQHF.

The chain carries TRBV4-2 and TRBJ2-7, with 8 positions matching TRBD1. From germline, CDR1 is LGHNA and CDR2 YNFKEQ. This CDR3 has 15 residues. J gave up 7 bases and V 4 bases, and 12 bases lay outside the gene matches. CDR3 sequence: CASSRGQAGTDEQYF. The DNA of the CDR3 is TGTGCCAGCAGCCGGGGACAGGCTGGGACTGATGAGCAGTACTTC.

DNA of the CDR3: TGCGCCAGCAGCCAAGAATGGGTAGCCGGGGGGGCTAAGAATGAGCAGTTCTTC. It specifies CASSQEWVAGGAKNEQFF. This chain links TRBV4-3 with TRBJ2-1, with 8 bases matching TRBD2. This CDR3 is 18 amino acids long. CDR1 is LGHNA, CDR2 YSLEER, per germline. Germline trimming cut 0 bases from V and 7 bases from J; bases unmatched to any gene: 14.

The gene calls are TRBV4-2 and TRBJ1-2; D perhaps matches TRBD1 (6 bases). This CDR3 has 15 amino acids. CDR1 and CDR2 (germline): LGHNA, YNFKEQ. The V and J ends lost 5 bases and 8 bases respectively, with 21 bases between them. CDR3 DNA: TGTGCCAGCAGCGACGGACAGCGGACGTCATTAGGCTACACCTTC. It specifies CASSDGQRTSLGYTF.

This clone turned up a few times. The chain is built from TRBV30 and TRBJ1-2, with 8 bases that match TRBD1. The CDR3 runs to 13 residues. V shed 7 bases and J 4 bases; nucleotides not matched to a gene: 8. The V gene's germline CDR1 is GTSNPN and CDR2 SVGIG (reference sequence). CDR3 protein: CAYPDREVYGYTF. CDR3 DNA: TGTGCCTACCCGGACAGGGAGGTCTATGGCTACACCTTC.

The chain has TRBV5-1 and TRBJ2-3; 7 bases are a match to TRBD2. V was clipped by 4 bases and J by 2 bases; unmatched bases: 7. Germline V gives CDR1 SGHRS, CDR2 YFSETQ. The CDR3 length is 15 residues. DNA of the CDR3: TGCGCCAGCAGCGGGGCGGGGGTCCTCACAGATACGCAGTATTTT. It yields the protein CASSGAGVLTDTQYF.

The chain couples TRBV18 to TRBJ2-2, with 10 bases that match TRBD1. J gave up 4 bases and V 4 bases, and 0 bases lay outside the gene matches. Germline V lookup: CDR1 KGHSH, CDR2 LQKENI. The CDR3 is made up of 14 amino acids. The CDR3 nucleotides are TGTGCCAGCTCACGGGACAGGGGCACCGGGGAGCTGTTTTTT. Protein sequence: CASSRDRGTGELFF.

V is TRBV6-6 and J is TRBJ1-1, with no clear D. Trimming cost V 2 bases and J 0 bases, with 4 bases left between them. Germline assignment: CDR1 MNHNY and CDR2 SVGAGI (reference sequence). The CDR3 totals 13 residues. The DNA for the CDR3 is TGTGCCAGCAGTTACAATATGAACACTGAAGCTTTCTTT. This gives the protein CASSYNMNTEAFF.

The CDR3 spells CASSGRVEVQYF. CDR3 bases: TGTGCCAGTAGTGGAAGGGTGGAGGTTCAGTACTTC. V and J are TRBV19 and TRBJ2-4, with D possibly TRBD2 on 5 matching bases. This CDR3 comprises 12 residues. Trimming cost V 5 bases and J 11 bases, with 13 bases left between them. CDR1 is LNHDA and CDR2 is SQIVND in the germline V gene (reference sequence).

In this sample, this clone turned up a few times. The J gene is TRBJ2-7, the V gene TRBV19; tentatively, D is TRBD2 (5 bases). CDR1 and CDR2 (germline): LNHDA, SQIVND (reference sequence). The V end lost 2 bases, the J end lost 3 bases, and 11 bases lay between the germline ends. The CDR3 is made up of 14 amino acids. The CDR3 region has the DNA TGTGCCAGTAGTATACCCGGGAAAAACTACGAGCAGTACTTC. Residues: CASSIPGKNYEQYF.

The chain uses TRBV7-2 and TRBJ1-6; TRBD1 matches 7 bases. The germline V gene encodes CDR1 SGHTA and CDR2 FQGNSA. Unmatched junction bases numbered 2, after V lost 2 bases and J lost 7 bases. This CDR3 has 14 residues. The CDR3 DNA sequence: TGTGCCAGCAGCTTACAGGGGGTGAATTCACCCCTCCACTTT. This sequence encodes CASSLQGVNSPLHF.

This clone was counted a few times. The chain couples TRBV15 to TRBJ2-3, with 9 positions matching TRBD2. The ends lost 1 base at V and 5 bases at J; junction bases unmatched: 10. The CDR3 contains 17 residues. From germline, CDR1 is LNHNV and CDR2 YYDKDF (reference sequence). The CDR3 region has the DNA TGTGCCACCAGCAGAGCCCCCCAAGCGGGGGGCCGAGATACGCAGTATTTT. Translating gives CATSRAPQAGGRDTQYF.